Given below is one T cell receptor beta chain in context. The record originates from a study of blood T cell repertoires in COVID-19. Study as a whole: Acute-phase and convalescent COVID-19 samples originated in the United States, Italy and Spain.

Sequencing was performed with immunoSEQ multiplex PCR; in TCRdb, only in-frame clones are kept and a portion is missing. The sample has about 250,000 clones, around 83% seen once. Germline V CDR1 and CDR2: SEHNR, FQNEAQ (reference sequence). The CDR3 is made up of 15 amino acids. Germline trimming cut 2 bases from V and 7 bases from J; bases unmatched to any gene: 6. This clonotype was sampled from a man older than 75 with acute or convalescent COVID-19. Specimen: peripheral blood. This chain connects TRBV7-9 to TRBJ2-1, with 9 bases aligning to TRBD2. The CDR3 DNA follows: TGTGCCAGCAGCTTACGCGGGGGGGCCCCGAATGAGCAGTTCTTC. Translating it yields CASSLRGGAPNEQFF.